The rows below give T cell receptor beta chains drawn from one sample of a study of T cells in Graves' hyperthyroidism and ophthalmopathy. TCRdb fed the multiplex PCR reads into MiXCR, producing one record per CDR3 protein. Here the sample spans roughly 750,000 distinct CDR3 sequences, 16% being singletons. Source material: blood. These TCRs come from a man between 18 and 29 years old with Graves' hyperthyroidism. Both conserved end residues are part of each CDR3. A D gene is named only where the DNA matches it firmly. Size values are once, few and many counts, or a class for expanded clones, and some rows have none.

>TRBV4-1|TRBJ2-2|NA|NA
TGCGCCAGCAGCCAAGATGTAGTAACCACCGGGGAGCTGTTTTTT
CASSQDVVTTGELFF
>TRBV28|TRBJ2-7|TRBD2|NA
TGTGCCAGCAGGGTGACTAGCTCCTCCTACGAGCGGTACTTC
CASRVTSSSYERYF
>TRBV9|TRBJ2-1|NA|NA
TGTGCCAGCAGCGTAGGGTTAGAAGTATCCTACAATGAGCAGTTCTTC
CASSVGLEVSYNEQFF
>TRBV20-1|TRBJ2-1|NA|many
TGCAGTGCTAGAGATCGGTCTAGCGTCCCTAGCTCCTACAATGAGCAGTTCTTC
CSARDRSSVPSSYNEQFF
>TRBV12-3/TRBV12-4|TRBJ2-6|NA|many
TGTGCCAGCATTCTATCTGGGGCCAACGTCCTGACTTTC
CASILSGANVLTF
>TRBV11-2|TRBJ2-7|TRBD2|many
TGTGCCAGCAGCTGGGGGGGGTCCTACGAGCAGTACTTC
CASSWGGSYEQYF
>TRBV7-9|TRBJ2-7|TRBD1|NA
TGTGCCAGCAGCCCCGGACAGGGGGTTTTCAACGAGCAGTACTTC
CASSPGQGVFNEQYF
>TRBV7-3|TRBJ2-2|NA|few
TGTGCCAGCAGCCCCGCGGGCGGAGTGAACACCGGGGAGCTGTTTTTT
CASSPAGGVNTGELFF
>TRBV7-3|TRBJ2-7|TRBD1|few
TGTGCCAGCAGCTCCGGGACAGGGGGAGAATACGAGCAGTACTTC
CASSSGTGGEYEQYF
>TRBV12-3/TRBV12-4|TRBJ2-1|NA|NA
TGTGCCAGCAGTTTGTGGGAAGACAATGAGCAGTTCTTC
CASSLWEDNEQFF
>TRBV27|TRBJ2-2|NA|NA
TGTGCCAGCACCCTTAACAGAAACACCGGGGAGCTGTTTTTT
CASTLNRNTGELFF
>TRBV5-1|TRBJ2-3|NA|many
TGTGCCAGCAGCCTTAGGGAAGATACGCAGTATTTT
CASSLREDTQYF
>TRBV12-3/TRBV12-4|TRBJ2-1|NA|many
TGTGCCAGCACCTGGGATTCCTACAATGAGCAGTTCTTC
CASTWDSYNEQFF
>TRBV29-1|TRBJ2-1|NA|NA
TGCAGCGTTGAAGGTTCCATCACGGGGAACTACAATGAGCAGTTCTTC
CSVEGSITGNYNEQFF
>TRBV9|TRBJ2-7|NA|once
TGTGCCAGCAGCGCCCGTGGGGGCAGCTCCTACGAGCAGTACTTC
CASSARGGSSYEQYF
>TRBV3-1|TRBJ2-2|TRBD2|few
TGTGCCAGCAGCCAGGAATTCATAGCGGGAGAAGGGGAGCTGTTTTTT
CASSQEFIAGEGELFF
>TRBV12-3/TRBV12-4|TRBJ2-7|NA|many
TGTGCCAGCAGTTTAATCCCCCAGACTAGCTACGAGCAGTACTTC
CASSLIPQTSYEQYF
>TRBV30|TRBJ1-1|TRBD1|NA
TGTGCCTGGAGTGCAATGACAGGGCAGAACACTGAAGCTTTCTTT
CAWSAMTGQNTEAFF
>TRBV28|TRBJ1-2|TRBD1|NA
TGTGCCAGCAGTCCGGCAGGGGGCATGGCGAACTATGGCTACACCTTC
CASSPAGGMANYGYTF
>TRBV24-1|TRBJ2-1|TRBD2|NA
TGTGCCACCAGTGACCAAAGCGGGAGGGCCGGGAATTATGAGCAGTTCTTC
CATSDQSGRAGNYEQFF
>TRBV28|TRBJ2-4|TRBD1|many
TGTGCCAGCAGTCCGGGACAGGCGGGCATTCAGTACTTC
CASSPGQAGIQYF
>TRBV6-5|TRBJ2-7|TRBD1|NA
TGTGCCAGCAGTTACTCGACAGGGGATCTATACGAGCAGTACTTC
CASSYSTGDLYEQYF
>TRBV5-4|TRBJ2-7|TRBD2|NA
TGTGCCAGCAGTCCCCAGGCCGGGACTAGTTCCTACGAGCAGTACTTC
CASSPQAGTSSYEQYF
>TRBV12-3/TRBV12-4|TRBJ2-7|TRBD2|many
TGTGCCAGCAGGGAGGGGACTACCAATACCTACGAGCAGTACTTC
CASREGTTNTYEQYF
>TRBV12-3/TRBV12-4|TRBJ2-5|TRBD1|many
TGTGCCAGCAATTCAATCGGGACAGGGCAAGAGACCCAGTACTTC
CASNSIGTGQETQYF
>TRBV20-1|TRBJ2-3|TRBD2|few
TGCAGTGCTGTTAGCGGGGATCTCAGCTCAGATACGCAGTATTTT
CSAVSGDLSSDTQYF
>TRBV30|TRBJ1-1|NA|many
TGTGCCTGGAGTATTTACAGGACTTCAGCTTTCTTT
CAWSIYRTSAFF
>TRBV6-2/TRBV6-3|TRBJ2-1|NA|many
TGTGCCAGCAAGGCTAGCTCCTACTCCTACAATGAGCAGTTCTTC
CASKASSYSYNEQFF
>TRBV19|TRBJ2-5|NA|many
TGTGCCAGTAGTATAGGGGCGACCCAGTACTTC
CASSIGATQYF
>TRBV28|TRBJ2-7|NA|many
TGTGCCAGCAGTTTAAACCGATGGGAGCAGTACTTC
CASSLNRWEQYF
>TRBV15|TRBJ1-2|NA|many
TGTGCCACCAGCAGAGGACCGGAGATGATCTATGGCTACACCTTC
CATSRGPEMIYGYTF
>TRBV28|TRBJ2-7|TRBD1|many
TGTGCCAGCAGGCCGGGACAGAACTACGAGCAGTACTTC
CASRPGQNYEQYF
>TRBV3-1|TRBJ2-7|NA|many
TGTGCCAGCAGCCAACGACCGCTCCCCTACGAGCAGTACTTC
CASSQRPLPYEQYF
>TRBV7-9|TRBJ1-3|TRBD1|NA
TGTGCCAGCAGTCGACAGGGCTCCTCTGGAAACACCATATATTTT
CASSRQGSSGNTIYF
>TRBV28|TRBJ1-5|NA|many
TGTGCCAGCAGTTTACGTAACAATCAGCCCCAGCATTTT
CASSLRNNQPQHF
>TRBV4-1|TRBJ2-2|NA|few
TGCGCCAGCAGCCAGTCCGTCGTAGCGTCGAACACCGGGGAGCTGTTTTTT
CASSQSVVASNTGELFF
>TRBV19|TRBJ2-1|TRBD2|many
TGTGCCAGTAGCAAAAGCGGGAGCTCCTACAATGAGCAGTTCTTC
CASSKSGSSYNEQFF
>TRBV20-1|TRBJ2-2|NA|few
TGCAGTGCTAGAGGGGCTAGCGCCAGGGAGCTGTTTTTT
CSARGASARELFF